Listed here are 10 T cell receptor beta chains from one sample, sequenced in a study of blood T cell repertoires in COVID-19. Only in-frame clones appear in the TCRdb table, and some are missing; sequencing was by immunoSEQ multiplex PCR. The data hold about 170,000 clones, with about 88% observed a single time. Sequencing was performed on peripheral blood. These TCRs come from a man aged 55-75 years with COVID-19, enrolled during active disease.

CDR3 sequence (DNA): TGTGCCAGCAGCTTAGGGACTAGCGGCCTTGAACGGGAGCAGTACTTC. As protein: CASSLGTSGLEREQYF. The rearrangement joins TRBV7-9 to TRBJ2-7, with 10 positions matching TRBD2. V dropped 1 base and J dropped 7; count of bases not matched to a gene: 10. Germline V gene lookup returns CDR1 SEHNR and CDR2 FQNEAQ (reference sequence). The CDR3 totals 16 residues.

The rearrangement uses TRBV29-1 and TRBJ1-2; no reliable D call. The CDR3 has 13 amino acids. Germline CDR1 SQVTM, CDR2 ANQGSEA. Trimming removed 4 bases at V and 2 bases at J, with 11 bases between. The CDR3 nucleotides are TGCAGCGTTGGTAATACGGGGAACTATGGCTACACCTTC. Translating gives CSVGNTGNYGYTF.

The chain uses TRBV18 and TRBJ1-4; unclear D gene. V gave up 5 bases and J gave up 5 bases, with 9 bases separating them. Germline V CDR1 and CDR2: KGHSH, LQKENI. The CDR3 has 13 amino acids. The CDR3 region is CASSGGVNEKLFF. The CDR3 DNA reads TGTGCCAGCTCAGGAGGAGTCAATGAAAAACTGTTTTTT.

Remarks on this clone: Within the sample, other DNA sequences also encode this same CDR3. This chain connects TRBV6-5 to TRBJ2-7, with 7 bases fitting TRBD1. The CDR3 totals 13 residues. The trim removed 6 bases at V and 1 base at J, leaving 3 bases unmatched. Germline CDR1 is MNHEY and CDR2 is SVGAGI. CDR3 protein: CASSQGQSYEQYF. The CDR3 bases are TGTGCCAGCAGCCAGGGACAGTCCTACGAGCAGTACTTC.

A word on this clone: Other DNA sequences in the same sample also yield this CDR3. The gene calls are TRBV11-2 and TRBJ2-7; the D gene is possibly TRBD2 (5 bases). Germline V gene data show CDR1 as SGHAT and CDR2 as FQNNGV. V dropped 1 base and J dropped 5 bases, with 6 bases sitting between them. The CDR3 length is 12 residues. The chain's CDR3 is CASSLAGNEQYF. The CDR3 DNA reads TGTGCCAGCAGCTTAGCCGGGAACGAGCAGTACTTC.

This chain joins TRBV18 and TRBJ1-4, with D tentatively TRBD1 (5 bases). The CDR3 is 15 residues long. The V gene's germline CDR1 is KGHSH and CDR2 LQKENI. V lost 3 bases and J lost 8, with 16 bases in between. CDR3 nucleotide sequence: TGTGCCAGCTCACCGCTAGCGACAGTGAGGGAAAAACTGTTTTTT. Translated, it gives CASSPLATVREKLFF. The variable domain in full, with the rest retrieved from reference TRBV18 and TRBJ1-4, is NAGVMQNPRHLVRRRGQEARLRCSPMKGHSHVYWYRQLPEEGLKFMVYLQKENIIDESGMPKERFSAEFPKEGPSILRIQQVVRGDSAAYFCASSPLATVREKLFFGSGTQLSVL.

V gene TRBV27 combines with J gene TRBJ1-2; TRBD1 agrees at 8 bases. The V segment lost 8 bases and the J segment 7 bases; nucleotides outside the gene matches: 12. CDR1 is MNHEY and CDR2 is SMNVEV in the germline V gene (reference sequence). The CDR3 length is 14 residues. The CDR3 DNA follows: TGTGCCAGCTGCCCGGACAGGGCCACGGCTGGCTACACCTTC. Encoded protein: CASCPDRATAGYTF.

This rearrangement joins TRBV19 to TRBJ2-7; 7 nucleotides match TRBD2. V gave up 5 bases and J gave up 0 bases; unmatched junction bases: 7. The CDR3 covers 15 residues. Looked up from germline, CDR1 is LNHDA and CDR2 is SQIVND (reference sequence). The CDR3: CASSPTGGSSYEQYF. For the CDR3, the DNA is TGTGCCAGTAGTCCCACTGGCGGGAGCTCCTACGAGCAGTACTTC.

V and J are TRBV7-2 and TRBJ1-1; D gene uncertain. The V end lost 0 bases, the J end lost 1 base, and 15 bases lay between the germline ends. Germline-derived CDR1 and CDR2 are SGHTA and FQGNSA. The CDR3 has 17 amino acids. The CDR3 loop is CASSLASRVSGNTEAFF. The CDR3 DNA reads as TGTGCCAGCAGCTTAGCATCTCGCGTCAGCGGGAACACTGAAGCTTTCTTT.

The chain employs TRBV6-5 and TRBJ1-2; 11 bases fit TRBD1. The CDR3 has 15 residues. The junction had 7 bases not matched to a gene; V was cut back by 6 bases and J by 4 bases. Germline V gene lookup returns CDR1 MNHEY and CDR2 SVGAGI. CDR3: CASRNGQGAIYGYTF. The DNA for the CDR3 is TGTGCCAGCAGAAACGGACAGGGGGCGATCTATGGCTACACCTTC.